Listed below are T cell receptor beta chains from one sample, sequenced in a study of blood T cell repertoires in COVID-19. Some clones are missing from TCRdb's copy, which holds only in-frame ones; the method was immunoSEQ multiplex PCR. The profile shows 55,000 to 75,000 clones, around 90% of them singletons. The sequencing sample was made of peripheral blood. The receptor source for this set is a human donor with active COVID-19. The donor label of this sample is uncertain. The CDR3 runs from the conserved cysteine through the conserved F or W. The D gene is left open where the match is weak. Only some rows state a clone size, as once, few, many or a class for expanded clones.

j_call d_call cdr3_length v_call clone_size cdr3_aa cdr3_nt
TRBJ2-2 NA 13 TRBV24-1 NA CATSRGDLGELFF TGTGCCACCAGTCGCGGGGACCTCGGGGAGCTGTTTTTT
TRBJ2-7 TRBD2 15 TRBV9 NA CASSFGLAGSYEQYF TGTGCCAGCAGCTTTGGACTAGCGGGTTCCTACGAGCAGTACTTC
TRBJ1-6 TRBD1 15 TRBV6-5 once CASSYQGGRNSPLHF TGTGCCAGCAGTTACCAGGGGGGTCGGAACTCACCCCTCCACTTT
TRBJ2-3 TRBD2 15 TRBV20-1 NA CSASRLAGGLNTQYF TGCAGTGCTAGTCGTCTAGCGGGGGGCTTGAATACGCAGTATTTT
TRBJ2-4 NA 16 TRBV15 NA CATSYAQWAGFMIQYF TGTGCCACCAGCTACGCCCAATGGGCCGGTTTTATGATTCAGTACTTC
TRBJ2-5 NA 11 TRBV6-5 NA CASSHEKTQYF TGTGCCAGCAGTCACGAGAAGACCCAGTACTTC
TRBJ2-1 TRBD2 14 TRBV19 NA CASSRSGGSHEQFF TGTGCCAGTAGTCGGAGCGGGGGGTCGCATGAGCAGTTCTTC
TRBJ2-7 NA 14 TRBV5-1 few CASSLQGGIYEQYF TGCGCCAGCAGCTTACAGGGCGGTATCTACGAGCAGTACTTC
TRBJ1-1 NA 15 TRBV9 NA CASSVIGGVITEAFF TGTGCCAGCAGCGTAATTGGCGGAGTAATCACTGAAGCTTTCTTT
TRBJ2-2 NA 11 TRBV29-1 NA CSYRVTGELFF TGCAGTTACAGGGTCACCGGGGAGCTGTTTTTT
TRBJ2-7 TRBD2 17 TRBV7-2 NA CASSTFFTGTSGYEQYF TGTGCCAGCAGCACTTTTTTTACCGGGACTAGCGGTTACGAGCAGTACTTC
TRBJ1-1 NA 11 TRBV2 NA CASRDQGEAFF TGTGCCAGCAGGGACCAGGGAGAAGCTTTCTTT
TRBJ1-3 NA 16 TRBV4-2 once CASSQDYGQLGNTIYF TGTGCCAGCAGCCAAGATTACGGACAGCTGGGAAACACCATATATTTT
TRBJ2-7 NA 14 TRBV4-2 NA CASSQEGLAGEQYF TGTGCCAGCAGCCAAGAAGGTTTGGCAGGCGAGCAGTACTTC
TRBJ2-1 TRBD1 15 TRBV30 NA CAFPTGTGGYNEQFF TGTGCCTTCCCCACCGGGACAGGGGGCTACAATGAGCAGTTCTTC
TRBJ2-7 TRBD2 15 TRBV24-1 NA CATSEAAGGPWEQYF TGTGCCACCAGTGAGGCAGCGGGAGGGCCTTGGGAGCAGTACTTC
TRBJ2-4 TRBD2 18 TRBV7-2 NA CASLRGGLAGLAKNIQYF TGTGCCAGCCTCCGAGGGGGACTAGCGGGACTAGCCAAAAACATTCAGTACTTC
TRBJ1-6 TRBD1 18 TRBV19 NA CASSMGDSRDLYNSPLHF TGTGCCAGTAGTATGGGGGACAGCCGCGATTTATATAATTCACCCCTCCACTTT
TRBJ1-2 NA 13 TRBV7-9 once CASSKTGSYGYTF TGTGCCAGCAGCAAAACAGGGAGCTATGGCTACACCTTC
TRBJ1-3 NA 16 TRBV7-2 NA CASSSYGGTSGNTIYF TGTGCCAGCAGCTCCTACGGAGGAACCTCTGGAAACACCATATATTTT
TRBJ2-1 NA 16 TRBV11-2 NA CATRSRRAGKYNEQFF TGTGCCACACGATCAAGACGGGCGGGGAAGTACAATGAGCAGTTCTTC
TRBJ2-3 TRBD1 16 TRBV10-3 NA CAISGQGLGSTDTQYF TGTGCCATCAGTGGACAGGGGCTGGGTAGCACAGATACGCAGTATTTT
TRBJ2-7 TRBD2 16 TRBV7-2 NA CASSYKTSGISYEQYF TGTGCCAGCAGCTATAAGACTAGCGGGATCTCCTACGAGCAGTACTTC
TRBJ2-1 TRBD2 17 TRBV4-1 NA CASSQASGLAGVHEQFF TGCGCCAGCAGCCAAGCCTCGGGACTAGCGGGAGTGCATGAGCAGTTCTTC
TRBJ1-1 NA 13 TRBV12-5 NA CASGLERSAEAFF TGTGCTAGTGGTTTGGAGAGATCGGCTGAAGCTTTCTTT